The entry that follows covers one T cell receptor beta chain sequence. No antigen is known for it. PCR involved 60 Vbeta and 13 Jbeta primers. Clones were read by immunoSEQ multiplex PCR, and TCRdb kept only the in-frame ones, dropping some. The repertoire has about 55,000 clones, over 80% of them found once; the top ten carry around 1.4%. This record belongs to a study of cytomegalovirus exposure and HLA in healthy donors. Background on the study: Among about 190 million T cells, an earlier analysis found 117 million unique TCR beta sequences.

Study observations and caveats: For TCR beta chains, V- and J-gene trimming was later linked to a missense DCLRE1C variant. Per published reports, the classifier diagnosed cytomegalovirus status with high specificity and sensitivity. What a later analysis reportedly showed was that an Asian-associated ancestry cluster had fewer N-insertions than the roughly 670-donor mean.

The germline V gene encodes CDR1 MNHEY and CDR2 SVGAGI. The CDR3 runs to 13 residues. Deletions cut 10 bases from V and 0 bases from J, with 11 bases between. The chain uses TRBV6-5 and TRBJ2-3; D is uncertain. The specimen was PBMCs. This receptor was obtained from a man aged 25-45 years in good health and CMV-seronegative. This CDR3 is CAIRGSSTDTQYF. In nucleotides, the CDR3 is TGTGCCATACGCGGATCTAGCACAGATACGCAGTATTTT.